This T cell receptor (beta chain) was observed in a study of brain T cells in children with intractable seizures. Pre-surgery treatment included at least one anti-epileptic drug. Study-wide results and caveats: HCMV serostatus was not known, and viral specificity came from CDR3 similarity only. Clones missing pre-surgery may reflect undersampling of that blood sample.

Details on this clone: Its antigen is not identified.

The CDR3 has 12 amino acids. Trimming pared 4 bases from V and 1 base from J, leaving 3 bases between. Produced via immunoSEQ multiplex PCR; TCRdb's table is partial and in-frame only. Of around 70,000 clones in the sample, around 93% were seen once. The rearrangement joins TRBV12-3 or TRBV12-4 to TRBJ2-3, with D hard to call. This specimen consisted of peripheral blood, obtained at surgery. This TCR came from a boy younger than two with tuberous sclerosis and intractable seizures. The CDR3 reads CASSYGTDTQYF. The CDR3 region has the DNA TGTGCCAGCAGTTACGGCACAGATACGCAGTATTTT.